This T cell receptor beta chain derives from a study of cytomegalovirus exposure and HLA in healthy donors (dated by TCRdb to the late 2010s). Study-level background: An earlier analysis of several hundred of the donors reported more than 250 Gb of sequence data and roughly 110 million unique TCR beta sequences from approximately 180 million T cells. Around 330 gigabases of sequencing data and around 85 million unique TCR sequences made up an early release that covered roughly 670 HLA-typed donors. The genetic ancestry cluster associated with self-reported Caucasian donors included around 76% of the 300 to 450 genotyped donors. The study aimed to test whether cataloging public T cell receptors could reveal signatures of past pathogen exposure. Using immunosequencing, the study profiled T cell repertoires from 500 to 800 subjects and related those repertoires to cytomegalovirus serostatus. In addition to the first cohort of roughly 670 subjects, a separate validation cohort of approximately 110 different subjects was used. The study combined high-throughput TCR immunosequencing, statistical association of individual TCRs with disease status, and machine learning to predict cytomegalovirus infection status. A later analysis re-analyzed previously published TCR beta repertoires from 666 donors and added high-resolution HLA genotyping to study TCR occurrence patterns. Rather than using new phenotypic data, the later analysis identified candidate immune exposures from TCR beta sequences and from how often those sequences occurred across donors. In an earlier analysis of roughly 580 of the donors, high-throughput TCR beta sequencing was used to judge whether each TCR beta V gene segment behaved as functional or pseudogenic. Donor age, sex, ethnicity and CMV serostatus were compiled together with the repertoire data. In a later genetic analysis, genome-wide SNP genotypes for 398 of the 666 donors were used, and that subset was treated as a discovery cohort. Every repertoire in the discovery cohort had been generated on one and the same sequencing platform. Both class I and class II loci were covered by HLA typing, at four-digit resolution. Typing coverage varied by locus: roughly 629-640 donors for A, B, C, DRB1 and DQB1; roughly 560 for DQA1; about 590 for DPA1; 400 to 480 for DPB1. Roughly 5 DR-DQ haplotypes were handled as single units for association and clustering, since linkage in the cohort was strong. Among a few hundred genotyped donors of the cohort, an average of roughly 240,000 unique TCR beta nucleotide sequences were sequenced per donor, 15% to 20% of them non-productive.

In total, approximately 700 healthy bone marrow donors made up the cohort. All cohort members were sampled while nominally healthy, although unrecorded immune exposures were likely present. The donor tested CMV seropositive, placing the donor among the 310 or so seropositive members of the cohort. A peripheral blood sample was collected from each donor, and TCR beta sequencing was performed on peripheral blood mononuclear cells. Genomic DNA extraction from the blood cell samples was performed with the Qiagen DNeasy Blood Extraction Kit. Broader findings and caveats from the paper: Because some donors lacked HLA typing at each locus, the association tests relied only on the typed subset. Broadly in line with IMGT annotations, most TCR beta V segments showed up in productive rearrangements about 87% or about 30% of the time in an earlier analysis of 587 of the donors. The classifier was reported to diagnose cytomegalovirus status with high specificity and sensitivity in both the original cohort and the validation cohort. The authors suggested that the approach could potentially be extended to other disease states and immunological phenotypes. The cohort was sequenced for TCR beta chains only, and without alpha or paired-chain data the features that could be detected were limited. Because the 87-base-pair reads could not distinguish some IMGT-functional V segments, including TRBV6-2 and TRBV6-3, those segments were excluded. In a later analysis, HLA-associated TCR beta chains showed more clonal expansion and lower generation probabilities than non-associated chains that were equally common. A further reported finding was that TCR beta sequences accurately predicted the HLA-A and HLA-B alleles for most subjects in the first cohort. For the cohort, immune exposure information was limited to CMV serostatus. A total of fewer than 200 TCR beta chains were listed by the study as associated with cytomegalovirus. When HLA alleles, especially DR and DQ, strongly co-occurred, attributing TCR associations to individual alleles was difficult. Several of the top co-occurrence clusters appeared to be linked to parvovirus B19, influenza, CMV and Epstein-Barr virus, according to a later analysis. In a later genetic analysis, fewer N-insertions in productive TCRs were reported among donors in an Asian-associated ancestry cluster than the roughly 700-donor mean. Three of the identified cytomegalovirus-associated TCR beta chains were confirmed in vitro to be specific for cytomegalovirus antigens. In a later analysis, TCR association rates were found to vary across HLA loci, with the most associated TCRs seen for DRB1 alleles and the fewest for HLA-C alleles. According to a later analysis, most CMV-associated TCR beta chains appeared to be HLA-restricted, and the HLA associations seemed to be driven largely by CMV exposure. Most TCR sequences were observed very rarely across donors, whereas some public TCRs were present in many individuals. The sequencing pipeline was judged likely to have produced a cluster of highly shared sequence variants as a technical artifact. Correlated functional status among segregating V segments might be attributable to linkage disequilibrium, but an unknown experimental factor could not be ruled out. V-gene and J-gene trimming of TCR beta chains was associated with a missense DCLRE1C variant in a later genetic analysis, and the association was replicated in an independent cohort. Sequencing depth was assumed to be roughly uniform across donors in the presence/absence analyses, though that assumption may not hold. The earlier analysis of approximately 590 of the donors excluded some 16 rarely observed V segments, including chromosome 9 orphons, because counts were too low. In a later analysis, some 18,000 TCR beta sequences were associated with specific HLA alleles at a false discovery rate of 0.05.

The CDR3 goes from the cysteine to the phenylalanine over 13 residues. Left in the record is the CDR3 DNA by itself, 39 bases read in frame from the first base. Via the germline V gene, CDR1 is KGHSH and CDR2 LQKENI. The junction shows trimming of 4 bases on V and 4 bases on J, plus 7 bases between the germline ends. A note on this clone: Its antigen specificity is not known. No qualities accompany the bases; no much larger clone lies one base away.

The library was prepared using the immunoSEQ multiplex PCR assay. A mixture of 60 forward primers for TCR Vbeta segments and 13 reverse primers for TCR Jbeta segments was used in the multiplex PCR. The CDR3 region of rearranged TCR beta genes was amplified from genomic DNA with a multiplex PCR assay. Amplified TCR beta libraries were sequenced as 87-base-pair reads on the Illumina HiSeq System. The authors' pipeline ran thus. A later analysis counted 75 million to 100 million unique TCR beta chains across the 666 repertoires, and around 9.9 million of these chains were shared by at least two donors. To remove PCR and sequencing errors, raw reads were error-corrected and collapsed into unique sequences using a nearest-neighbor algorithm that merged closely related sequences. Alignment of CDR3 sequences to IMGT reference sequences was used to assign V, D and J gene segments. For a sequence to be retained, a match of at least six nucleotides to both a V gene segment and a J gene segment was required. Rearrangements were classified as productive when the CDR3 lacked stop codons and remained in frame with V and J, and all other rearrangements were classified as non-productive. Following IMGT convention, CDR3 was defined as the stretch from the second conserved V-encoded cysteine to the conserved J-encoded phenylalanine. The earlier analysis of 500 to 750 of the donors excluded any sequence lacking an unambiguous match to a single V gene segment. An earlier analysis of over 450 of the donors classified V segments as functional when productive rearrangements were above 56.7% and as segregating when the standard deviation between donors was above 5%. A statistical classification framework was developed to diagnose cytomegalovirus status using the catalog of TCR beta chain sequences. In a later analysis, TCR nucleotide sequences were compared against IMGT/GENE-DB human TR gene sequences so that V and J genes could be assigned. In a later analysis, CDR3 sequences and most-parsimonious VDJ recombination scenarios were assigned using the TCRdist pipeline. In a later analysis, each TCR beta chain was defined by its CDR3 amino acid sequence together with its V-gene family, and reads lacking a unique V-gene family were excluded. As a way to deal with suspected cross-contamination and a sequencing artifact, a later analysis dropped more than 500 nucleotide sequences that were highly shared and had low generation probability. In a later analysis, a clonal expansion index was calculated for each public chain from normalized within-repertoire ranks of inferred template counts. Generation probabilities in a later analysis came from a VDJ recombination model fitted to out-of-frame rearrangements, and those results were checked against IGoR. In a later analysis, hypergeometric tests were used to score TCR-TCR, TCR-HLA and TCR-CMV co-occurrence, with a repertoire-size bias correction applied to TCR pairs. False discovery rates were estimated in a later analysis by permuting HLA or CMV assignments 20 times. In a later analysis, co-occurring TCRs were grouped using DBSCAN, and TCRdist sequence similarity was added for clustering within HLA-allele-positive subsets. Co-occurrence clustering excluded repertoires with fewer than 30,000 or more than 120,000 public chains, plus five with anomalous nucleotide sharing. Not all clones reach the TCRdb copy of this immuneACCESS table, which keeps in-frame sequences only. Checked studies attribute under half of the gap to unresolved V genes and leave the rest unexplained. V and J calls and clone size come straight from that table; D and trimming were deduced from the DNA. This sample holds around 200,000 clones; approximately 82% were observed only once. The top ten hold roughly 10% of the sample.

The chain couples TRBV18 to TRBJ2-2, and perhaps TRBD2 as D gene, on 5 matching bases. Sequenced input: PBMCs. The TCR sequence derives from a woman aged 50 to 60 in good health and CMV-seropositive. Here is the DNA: TGTGCCAGCTCACTAACTAGCACCGGGGAGCTGTTTTTT. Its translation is CASSLTSTGELFF.